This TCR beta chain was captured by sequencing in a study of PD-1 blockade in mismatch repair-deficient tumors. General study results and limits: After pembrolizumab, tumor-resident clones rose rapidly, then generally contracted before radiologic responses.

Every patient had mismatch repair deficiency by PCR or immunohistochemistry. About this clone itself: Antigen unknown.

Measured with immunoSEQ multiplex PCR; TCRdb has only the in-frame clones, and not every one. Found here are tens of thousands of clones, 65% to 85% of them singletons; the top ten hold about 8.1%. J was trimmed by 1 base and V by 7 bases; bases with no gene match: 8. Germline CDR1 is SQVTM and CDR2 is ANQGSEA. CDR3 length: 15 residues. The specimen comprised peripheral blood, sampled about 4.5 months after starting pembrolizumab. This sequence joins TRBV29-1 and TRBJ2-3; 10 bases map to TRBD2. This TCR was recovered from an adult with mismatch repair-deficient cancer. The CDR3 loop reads CSERPGTSGTDTQYF. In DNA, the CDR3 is TGCAGCGAGAGACCCGGGACTAGCGGCACAGATACGCAGTATTTT.